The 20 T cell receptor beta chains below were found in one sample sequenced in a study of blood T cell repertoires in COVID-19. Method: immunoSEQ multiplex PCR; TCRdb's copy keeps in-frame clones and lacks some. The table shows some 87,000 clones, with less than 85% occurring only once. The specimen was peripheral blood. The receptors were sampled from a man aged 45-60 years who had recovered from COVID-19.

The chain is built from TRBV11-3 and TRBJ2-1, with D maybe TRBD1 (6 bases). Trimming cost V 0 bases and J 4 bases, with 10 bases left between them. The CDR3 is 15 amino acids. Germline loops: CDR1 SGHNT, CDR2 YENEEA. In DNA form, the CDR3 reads TGTGCCAGCAGCTTAGATAGCAGGGGTTACAATGAGCAGTTCTTC. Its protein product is CASSLDSRGYNEQFF. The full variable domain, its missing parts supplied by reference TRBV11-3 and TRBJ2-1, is EAGVVQSPRYKIIEKKQPVAFWCNPISGHNTLYWYLQNLGQGPELLIRYENEEAVDDSQLPKDRFSAERLKGVDSTLKIQPAELGDSAVYLCASSLDSRGYNEQFFGPGTRLTVL.

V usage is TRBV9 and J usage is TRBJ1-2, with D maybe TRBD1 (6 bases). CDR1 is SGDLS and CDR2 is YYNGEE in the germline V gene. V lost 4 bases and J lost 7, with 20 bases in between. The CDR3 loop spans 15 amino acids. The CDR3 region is CASSPSRGGAAGYTF. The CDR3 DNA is TGTGCCAGCAGCCCATCCCGGGGGGGCGCGGCTGGCTACACCTTC.

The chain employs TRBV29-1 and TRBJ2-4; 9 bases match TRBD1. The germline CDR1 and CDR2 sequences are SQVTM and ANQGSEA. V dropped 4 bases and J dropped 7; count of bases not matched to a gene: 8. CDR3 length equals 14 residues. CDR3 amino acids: CSVAPGQGFNIQYF. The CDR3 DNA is TGCAGCGTTGCCCCGGGACAGGGTTTCAACATTCAGTACTTC.

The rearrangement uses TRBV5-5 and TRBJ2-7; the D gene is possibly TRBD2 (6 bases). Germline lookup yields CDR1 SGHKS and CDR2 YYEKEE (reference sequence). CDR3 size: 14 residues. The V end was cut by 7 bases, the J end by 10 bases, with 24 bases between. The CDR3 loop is CASGPEGPPSSQYF. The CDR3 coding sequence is TGTGCCAGCGGCCCGGAGGGGCCCCCTTCGAGCCAGTACTTC.

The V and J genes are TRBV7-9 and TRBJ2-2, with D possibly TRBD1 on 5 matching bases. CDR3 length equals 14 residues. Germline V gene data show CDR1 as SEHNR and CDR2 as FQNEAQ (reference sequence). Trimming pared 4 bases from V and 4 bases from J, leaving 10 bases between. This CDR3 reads CASSSTDSTGELFF. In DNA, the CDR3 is TGTGCCAGCAGCTCGACTGACAGCACCGGGGAGCTGTTTTTT.

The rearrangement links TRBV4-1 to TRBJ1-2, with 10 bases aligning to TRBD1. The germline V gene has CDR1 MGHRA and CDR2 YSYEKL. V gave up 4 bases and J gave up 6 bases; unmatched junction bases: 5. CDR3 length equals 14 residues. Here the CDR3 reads CASSRGTGVDGYTF. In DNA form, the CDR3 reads TGCGCCAGCAGCCGAGGGACAGGGGTTGATGGCTACACCTTC.

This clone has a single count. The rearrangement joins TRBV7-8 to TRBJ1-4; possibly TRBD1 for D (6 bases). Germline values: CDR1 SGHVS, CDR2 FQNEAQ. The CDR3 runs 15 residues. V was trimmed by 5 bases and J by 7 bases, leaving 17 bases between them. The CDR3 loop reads CASSPHPGEGEKLFF. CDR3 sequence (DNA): TGTGCCAGCAGCCCCCACCCAGGGGAGGGTGAAAAACTGTTTTTT.

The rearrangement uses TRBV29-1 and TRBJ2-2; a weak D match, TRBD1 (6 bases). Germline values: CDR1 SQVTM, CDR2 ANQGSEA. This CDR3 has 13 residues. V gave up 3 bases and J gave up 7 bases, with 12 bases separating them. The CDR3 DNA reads TGCAGCGTTGATTGGGGGCTAGGCGGGGAGCTGTTTTTT. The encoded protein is CSVDWGLGGELFF.

CDR3 sequence reads: CATSLMGSTDTQYF. CDR3 bases: TGCGCCACCTCTCTCATGGGCAGCACAGATACGCAGTATTTT. This chain links TRBV10-1 with TRBJ2-3; no definite D call. Germline lookup yields CDR1 WNHNN and CDR2 SYGVQD (reference sequence). The CDR3 runs to 14 residues. The ends were cut back, 10 bases at V and 0 bases at J, with 14 bases in the middle.

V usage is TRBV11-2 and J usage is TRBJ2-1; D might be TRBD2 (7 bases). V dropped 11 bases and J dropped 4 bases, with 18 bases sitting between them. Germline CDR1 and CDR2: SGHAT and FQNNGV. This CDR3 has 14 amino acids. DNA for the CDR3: TGTGCCGGGTCGCGGGGGCAAGGGTACAATGAGCAGTTCTTC. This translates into CAGSRGQGYNEQFF.

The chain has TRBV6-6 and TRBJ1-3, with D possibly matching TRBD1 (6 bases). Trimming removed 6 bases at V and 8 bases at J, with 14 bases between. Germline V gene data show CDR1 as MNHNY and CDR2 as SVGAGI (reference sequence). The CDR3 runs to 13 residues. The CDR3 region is CASSGQPRDTIYF. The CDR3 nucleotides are TGTGCCAGCAGCGGACAGCCTAGAGACACCATATATTTT.

As DNA, the CDR3 is TGTGCCAGCAGCGTCTGGGGGGGGCTCAATGAAAAACTGTTTTTT. Its protein product is CASSVWGGLNEKLFF. This chain connects TRBV9 to TRBJ1-4; maybe TRBD1 (6 bases). Germline CDR1 is SGDLS and CDR2 is YYNGEE. The CDR3 has 15 residues. The germline V and J ends were trimmed by 2 bases and 5 bases, with 13 bases remaining between them.

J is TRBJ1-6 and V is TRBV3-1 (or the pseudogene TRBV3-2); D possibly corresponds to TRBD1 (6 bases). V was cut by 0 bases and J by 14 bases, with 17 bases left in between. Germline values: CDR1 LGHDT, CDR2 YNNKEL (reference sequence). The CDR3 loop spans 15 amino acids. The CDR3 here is CASSQDRFRGTTLHF. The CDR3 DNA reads TGTGCCAGCAGCCAAGATAGGTTTAGGGGGACAACCCTCCACTTT.

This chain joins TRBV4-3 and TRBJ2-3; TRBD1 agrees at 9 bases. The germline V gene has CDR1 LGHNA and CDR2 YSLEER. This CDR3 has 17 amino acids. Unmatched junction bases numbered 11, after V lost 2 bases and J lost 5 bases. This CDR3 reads CASSQRPGQGFRDTQYF. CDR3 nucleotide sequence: TGCGCCAGCAGCCAAAGACCGGGACAGGGCTTTCGAGATACGCAGTATTTT.

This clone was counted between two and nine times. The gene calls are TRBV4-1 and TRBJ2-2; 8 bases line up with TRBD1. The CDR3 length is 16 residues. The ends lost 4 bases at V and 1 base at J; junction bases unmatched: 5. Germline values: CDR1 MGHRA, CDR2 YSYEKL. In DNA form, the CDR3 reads TGCGCCAGCAGCCCCTTCGGGACAGGGAACACCGGGGAGCTGTTTTTT. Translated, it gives CASSPFGTGNTGELFF.

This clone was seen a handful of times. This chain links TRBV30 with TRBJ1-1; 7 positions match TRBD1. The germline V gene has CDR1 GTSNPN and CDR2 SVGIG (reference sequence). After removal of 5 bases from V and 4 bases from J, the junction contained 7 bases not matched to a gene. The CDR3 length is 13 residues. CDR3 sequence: CAWDKGALTEAFF. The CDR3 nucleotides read TGTGCCTGGGATAAGGGGGCGCTCACTGAAGCTTTCTTT.

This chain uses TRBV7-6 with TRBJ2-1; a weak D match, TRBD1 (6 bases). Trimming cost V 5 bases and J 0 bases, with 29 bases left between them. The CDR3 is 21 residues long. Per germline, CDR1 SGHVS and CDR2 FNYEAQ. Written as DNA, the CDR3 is TGTGCCAGCAGCCGTGCTCTCCGACCCAAAATGGGGGCCAGCTCCTACAATGAGCAGTTCTTC. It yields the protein CASSRALRPKMGASSYNEQFF. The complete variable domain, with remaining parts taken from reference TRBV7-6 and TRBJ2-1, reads GAGVSQSPRYKVTKRGQDVALRCDPISGHVSLYWYRQALGQGPEFLTYFNYEAQQDKSGLPNDRFSAERPEGSISTLTIQRTEQRDSAMYRCASSRALRPKMGASSYNEQFFGPGTRLTVL.

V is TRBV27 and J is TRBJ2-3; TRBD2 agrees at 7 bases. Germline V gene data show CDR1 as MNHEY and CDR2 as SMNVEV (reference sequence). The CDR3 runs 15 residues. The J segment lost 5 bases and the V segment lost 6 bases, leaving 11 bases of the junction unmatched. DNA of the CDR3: TGTGCCAGCAGCCCGTTGGGGCTAGCGGAAGATACGCAGTATTTT. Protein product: CASSPLGLAEDTQYF.

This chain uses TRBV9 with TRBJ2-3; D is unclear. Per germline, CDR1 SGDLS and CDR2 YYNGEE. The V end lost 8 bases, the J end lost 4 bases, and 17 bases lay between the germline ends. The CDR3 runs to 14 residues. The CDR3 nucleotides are TGTGCCAGTGGCACCCTGGGCGCGCCAGATACGCAGTATTTT. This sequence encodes CASGTLGAPDTQYF.

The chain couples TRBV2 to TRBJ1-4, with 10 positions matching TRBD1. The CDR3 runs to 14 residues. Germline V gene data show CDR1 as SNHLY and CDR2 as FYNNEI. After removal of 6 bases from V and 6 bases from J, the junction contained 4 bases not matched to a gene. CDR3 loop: CASRRQGADEKLFF. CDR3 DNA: TGTGCCAGCAGGAGACAGGGGGCGGATGAAAAACTGTTTTTT. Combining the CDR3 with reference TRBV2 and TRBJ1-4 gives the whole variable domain EPEVTQTPSHQVTQMGQEVILRCVPISNHLYFYWYRQILGQKVEFLVSFYNNEISEKSEIFDDQFSVERPDGSNFTLKIRSTKLEDSAMYFCASRRQGADEKLFFGSGTQLSVL.